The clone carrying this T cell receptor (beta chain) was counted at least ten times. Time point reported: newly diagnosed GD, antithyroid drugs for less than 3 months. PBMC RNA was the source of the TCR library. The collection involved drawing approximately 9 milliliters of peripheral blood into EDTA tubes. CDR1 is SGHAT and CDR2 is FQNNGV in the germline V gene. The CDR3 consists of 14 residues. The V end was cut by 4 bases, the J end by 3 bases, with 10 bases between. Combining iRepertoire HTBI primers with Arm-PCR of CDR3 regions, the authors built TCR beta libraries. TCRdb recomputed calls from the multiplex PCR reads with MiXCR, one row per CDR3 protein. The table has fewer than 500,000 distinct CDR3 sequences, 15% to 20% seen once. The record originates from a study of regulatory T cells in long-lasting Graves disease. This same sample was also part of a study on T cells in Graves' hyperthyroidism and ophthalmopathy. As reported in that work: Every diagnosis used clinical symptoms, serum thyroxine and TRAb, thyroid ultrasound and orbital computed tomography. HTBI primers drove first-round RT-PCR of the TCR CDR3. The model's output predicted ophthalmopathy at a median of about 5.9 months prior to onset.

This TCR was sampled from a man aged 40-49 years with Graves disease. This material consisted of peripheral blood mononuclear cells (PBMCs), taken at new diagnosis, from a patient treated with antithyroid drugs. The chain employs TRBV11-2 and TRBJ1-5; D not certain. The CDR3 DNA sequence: TGTGCCAGCAGCTCAACAGTGAACAATCAGCCCCAGCATTTT. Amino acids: CASSSTVNNQPQHF.